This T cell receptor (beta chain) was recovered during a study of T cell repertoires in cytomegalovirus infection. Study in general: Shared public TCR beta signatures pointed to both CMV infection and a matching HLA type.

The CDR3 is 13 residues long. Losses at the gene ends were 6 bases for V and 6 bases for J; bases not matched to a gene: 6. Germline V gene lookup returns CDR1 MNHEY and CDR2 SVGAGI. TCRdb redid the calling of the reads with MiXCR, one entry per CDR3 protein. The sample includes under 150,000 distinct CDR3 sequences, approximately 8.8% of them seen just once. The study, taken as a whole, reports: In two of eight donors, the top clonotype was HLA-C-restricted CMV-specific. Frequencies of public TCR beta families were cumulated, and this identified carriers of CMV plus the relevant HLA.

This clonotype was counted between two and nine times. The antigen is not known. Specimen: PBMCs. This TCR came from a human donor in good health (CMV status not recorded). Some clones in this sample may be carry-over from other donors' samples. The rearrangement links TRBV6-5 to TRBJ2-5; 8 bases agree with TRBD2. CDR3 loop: CASRLAGSQTQYF. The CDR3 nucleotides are TGTGCCAGCAGGTTAGCGGGGTCGCAGACCCAGTACTTC.